A selection of T cell receptor beta chains follows, all from one sample in a study of blood T cell repertoires in COVID-19. Clones were read by immunoSEQ multiplex PCR, and TCRdb kept only the in-frame ones, dropping some. This table holds 300,000 to 450,000 clones, roughly 85% found once. Sequencing input: peripheral blood. These receptor sequences come from a woman aged 18-29 years with acute or convalescent COVID-19. Each CDR3 is given with its conserved first and last residue. The D gene is left open where the match is weak. Not every row has a clone size; where given, it reads once, few, many or a size class.

D	V	size	J	CDR3	DNA
-	TRBV25-1	-	TRBJ2-2	CASSVGGLGTGELFF	TGTGCCAGCAGTGTCGGGGGGCTTGGCACCGGGGAGCTGTTTTTT
TRBD1	TRBV12-3/TRBV12-4	-	TRBJ1-1	CASIVQGAPEAFF	TGTGCCAGCATCGTACAGGGGGCCCCTGAAGCTTTCTTT
-	TRBV2	once	TRBJ1-2	CASSDRLGRGPYGYTF	TGTGCCAGCAGTGATAGGCTGGGGAGGGGTCCCTATGGCTACACCTTC
-	TRBV6-6	-	TRBJ1-2	CASRTEETDGYTF	TGTGCCAGCAGAACCGAGGAAACGGATGGCTACACCTTC
-	TRBV29-1	-	TRBJ2-2	CSVVRNTGELFF	TGCAGCGTTGTGAGGAACACCGGGGAGCTGTTTTTT
TRBD2	TRBV7-2	few	TRBJ2-3	CASSLDPGGRADTQYF	TGTGCCAGCAGCTTAGACCCCGGGGGGAGGGCAGATACGCAGTATTTT
TRBD1	TRBV19	-	TRBJ1-6	CASSYGTGSNSPLHF	TGTGCCAGTAGCTATGGGACAGGGTCTAATTCACCCCTCCACTTT
-	TRBV19	-	TRBJ2-7	CASSISGGGSYEQYF	TGTGCCAGTAGTATTTCGGGCGGAGGGTCCTACGAGCAGTACTTC
-	TRBV5-6	-	TRBJ1-4	CASSLGMQDSANEKLFF	TGTGCCAGCAGCTTGGGTATGCAGGACAGTGCTAATGAAAAACTGTTTTTT
TRBD2	TRBV5-4	-	TRBJ2-7	CASSRPLAGGSYEQYF	TGTGCCAGCAGCCGGCCCCTAGCGGGGGGATCCTACGAGCAGTACTTC
-	TRBV12-3/TRBV12-4	-	TRBJ2-5	CASSSQAEETQYF	TGTGCCAGCAGTTCTCAAGCGGAAGAGACCCAGTACTTC
-	TRBV19	-	TRBJ2-3	CASSMSKDTQYF	TGTGCCAGTAGTATGTCTAAAGATACGCAGTATTTT
-	TRBV2	-	TRBJ1-4	CASHRENEKLFF	TGTGCCAGTCACAGGGAAAATGAAAAACTGTTTTTT
-	TRBV5-4	once	TRBJ1-2	CASSSRGEAYGYTF	TGTGCCAGCAGTTCGCGGGGAGAAGCCTATGGCTACACCTTC
-	TRBV28	-	TRBJ1-2	CASSFGSAGGGYGYTF	TGTGCCAGCAGTTTCGGGTCCGCGGGGGGAGGGTATGGCTACACCTTC
TRBD1	TRBV6-5	once	TRBJ2-4	CASRLAGQGMVQYF	TGTGCCAGCAGATTAGCGGGACAGGGGATGGTTCAGTACTTC
-	TRBV7-8	-	TRBJ1-2	CASSPRNNNYGYTF	TGTGCCAGCAGCCCGCGGAACAATAACTATGGCTACACCTTC
TRBD1	TRBV7-3	-	TRBJ2-2	CASSPDRGGTGELFF	TGTGCCAGCAGCCCTGACAGGGGCGGCACCGGGGAGCTGTTTTTT
TRBD1	TRBV5-1	-	TRBJ2-7	CASSPTASDRGLEQYF	TGCGCCAGCAGCCCAACTGCCTCGGACAGGGGGCTTGAGCAGTACTTC
-	TRBV28	-	TRBJ2-1	CASGAGLEQFF	TGTGCCAGTGGGGCAGGGCTCGAGCAGTTCTTC
-	TRBV9	-	TRBJ2-1	CASSVLTDSYNEQFF	TGTGCCAGCAGCGTCCTGACAGACTCCTACAATGAGCAGTTCTTC
-	TRBV3-1/TRBV3-2	-	TRBJ2-7	CASSRSYEQYF	TGTGCCAGCAGCCGTTCTTACGAGCAGTACTTC
-	TRBV5-6	-	TRBJ1-1	CASTGDSHEAFF	TGTGCCAGCACCGGAGACTCTCATGAAGCTTTCTTT
-	TRBV6-4	-	TRBJ1-5	CASRLQGKNQPQHF	TGTGCCAGCAGGCTACAGGGAAAGAATCAGCCCCAGCATTTT
TRBD1	TRBV2	-	TRBJ2-1	CASSAGQGGYNEQFF	TGTGCCAGCAGCGCGGGACAGGGGGGATACAATGAGCAGTTCTTC
-	TRBV27	-	TRBJ1-1	CATSRRGGTEAFF	TGTGCCACCAGTCGGCGGGGAGGGACTGAAGCTTTCTTT
-	TRBV5-4	-	TRBJ1-1	CASSSYTEAFF	TGTGCCAGCAGCTCATACACTGAAGCTTTCTTT
TRBD1	TRBV2	-	TRBJ1-5	CASSTGGGNQPQHF	TGTGCCAGCAGTACAGGGGGCGGCAATCAGCCCCAGCATTTT
-	TRBV9	-	TRBJ2-7	CASSVGEGDGYEQYF	TGTGCCAGCAGCGTAGGAGAGGGGGACGGGTACGAGCAGTACTTC
-	TRBV7-3	few	TRBJ2-1	CASSLTWGEEQFF	TGTGCCAGCAGCCTGACTTGGGGGGAGGAGCAGTTCTTC
-	TRBV19	once	TRBJ1-1	CASSGGTEAFF	TGTGCCAGTAGTGGGGGGACTGAAGCTTTCTTT
-	TRBV28	-	TRBJ1-4	CASSASATNEKLFF	TGTGCCAGCAGCGCCTCGGCAACTAATGAAAAACTGTTTTTT
TRBD2	TRBV5-1	-	TRBJ2-6	CASSPLGLAGNRGAGANVLTF	TGCGCCAGCAGCCCCCTCGGACTAGCGGGAAACCGGGGGGCTGGGGCCAACGTCCTGACTTTC
-	TRBV7-8	-	TRBJ2-2	CASSLNEKGANTGELFF	TGTGCCAGCAGCTTAAACGAAAAAGGAGCGAACACCGGGGAGCTGTTTTTT
-	TRBV28	-	TRBJ2-7	CAAHGGTEGDEQYF	TGTGCCGCCCACGGCGGGACAGAGGGTGACGAGCAGTACTTC
-	TRBV7-3	-	TRBJ2-3	CASSLKGTDTQYF	TGTGCCAGCAGCTTAAAGGGGACAGATACGCAGTATTTT
TRBD1	TRBV28	-	TRBJ2-6	CASRPDRGSGANVLTF	TGTGCCAGCAGACCGGACAGGGGGTCCGGGGCCAACGTCCTGACTTTC
TRBD1	TRBV28	-	TRBJ1-5	CASSLSGQGNQPQHF	TGTGCCAGCAGTTTATCGGGACAGGGAAATCAGCCCCAGCATTTT
-	TRBV2	few	TRBJ1-6	CASSDGQGRENSPLHF	TGTGCCAGCAGTGACGGGCAGGGGAGAGAGAATTCACCCCTCCACTTT
TRBD2	TRBV6-1	few	TRBJ2-7	CASSASGTIRSYEQYF	TGTGCCAGCAGTGCTTCCGGGACTATCCGTTCCTACGAGCAGTACTTC
TRBD2	TRBV3-1/TRBV3-2	-	TRBJ2-5	CASSPRGLVETQYF	TGTGCCAGCAGCCCCCGAGGACTAGTCGAGACCCAGTACTTC
-	TRBV5-5	-	TRBJ1-1	CASSFRQTDTAFF	TGTGCCAGCAGCTTTAGACAGACCGATACGGCTTTCTTT
TRBD1	TRBV12-5	-	TRBJ2-2	CASGPQQGAGELFF	TGTGCTAGTGGTCCTCAACAGGGGGCCGGGGAGCTGTTTTTT
-	TRBV12-5	-	TRBJ2-5	CASGPSRGETQYF	TGTGCTAGTGGTCCGTCCCGCGGGGAGACCCAGTACTTC
-	TRBV19	-	TRBJ2-7	CASATGSEQYF	TGTGCCAGTGCGACAGGATCCGAGCAGTACTTC
TRBD1	TRBV5-6	-	TRBJ2-5	CASSGTTGGEETQYF	TGTGCCAGCAGCGGGACGACAGGGGGCGAGGAGACCCAGTACTTC
-	TRBV7-9	-	TRBJ1-3	CASRNREGNTIYF	TGTGCCAGCAGGAACAGGGAAGGAAACACCATATATTTT
-	TRBV29-1	-	TRBJ1-1	CSVAGKVNTEAFF	TGCAGCGTCGCGGGGAAGGTAAACACTGAAGCTTTCTTT
-	TRBV11-2	-	TRBJ1-2	CASSLGAGNYGYTF	TGTGCCAGCAGCTTAGGAGCAGGGAACTATGGCTACACCTTC
-	TRBV5-4	-	TRBJ2-5	CASSRLGGAYQETQYF	TGTGCCAGCAGCCGATTAGGAGGGGCGTACCAAGAGACCCAGTACTTC
TRBD1	TRBV27	-	TRBJ1-4	CASSRQGAPNEKLFF	TGTGCCAGCAGTCGCCAGGGGGCCCCCAATGAAAAACTGTTTTTT
-	TRBV28	-	TRBJ2-2	CASTGLRNTGELFF	TGTGCCAGCACGGGACTGCGGAACACCGGGGAGCTGTTTTTT
-	TRBV4-2	once	TRBJ2-1	CASSQRSEYNEQFF	TGTGCCAGCAGCCAACGGTCGGAGTACAATGAGCAGTTCTTC
-	TRBV10-3	-	TRBJ2-7	CAISDPAASEQYF	TGTGCCATCAGTGATCCCGCGGCTAGCGAGCAGTACTTC
-	TRBV12-3/TRBV12-4	-	TRBJ1-5	CASSLGSGSQHF	TGTGCCAGCAGTTTAGGGTCAGGGTCCCAGCATTTT